Only one count was recorded for the clone carrying this T cell receptor (beta chain). Its specificity is unknown. The use of genomic DNA as template underpinned the TCR beta VDJ and CDR3 profiling. In TCRdb, the reads were re-called with MiXCR into one record per CDR3 protein. The sample holds a few hundred thousand distinct CDR3 sequences, approximately 82% seen once. In patients chosen for sequencing, flow cytometry had shown CD8+CD57+ cell expansion. The patients, all of them, had severe acquired aplastic anemia. The sample is drawn from a study of CD8+CD57+ T cells in acquired aplastic anemia. Whole-study context: Recorded DNA amounts for sorted CD4+ and CD8+ cells had an average of 3.2 ug. Study-wide results and caveats: Patient and control CD8+ Simpson's diversity was not significantly different. Patients and controls shared about 30 CD8+ CDR3 sequences.

Germline V CDR1 and CDR2: SGDLS, YYNGEE. This CDR3 is built from 14 residues. V lost 7 bases and J 15 bases, leaving 27 bases between the germline ends. Input material: sorted CD4+, CD8+, or CD8+CD57+ T cells (not recorded which) from PBMCs. V gene TRBV9 combines with J gene TRBJ2-3, with D perhaps TRBD1 or TRBD2 (6 bases each). The sequence was collected from a human donor with aplastic anemia. The CDR3 is CASGDGGTAAQYYF. CDR3 coding DNA: TGTGCCAGCGGGGACGGGGGCACAGCCGCGCAGTATTATTTT.